A selection of T cell receptor beta chains follows, all from one sample in a study of control samples from healthy donors and cancer patients. Sequenced by immunoSEQ multiplex PCR; TCRdb stores in-frame clones only, minus some. The sample consists of over 100,000 clones, 70% to 90% of them appearing once. Sequencing was carried out using blood. Every receptor here comes from a man aged 50-59 years in good health. Both conserved end residues are part of each CDR3. D genes are given only for firm matches. Expanded clones get a size class; other rows say once, few or many, or leave the size out.

CDR3	DNA	D	V	J	size
CASSQAPTSASYNEQFF	TGCGCCAGCAGCCAAGCCCCTACTAGCGCGTCCTACAATGAGCAGTTCTTC	TRBD2	TRBV4-1	TRBJ2-1	NA
CASSLRQGIEAFF	TGTGCCAGCAGCTTGCGACAGGGGATTGAAGCTTTCTTT	TRBD1	TRBV11-1	TRBJ1-1	NA
CASRLGTGFAGELFF	TGTGCCAGCAGGCTCGGGACAGGGTTCGCCGGGGAGCTGTTTTTT	TRBD1	TRBV6-5	TRBJ2-2	NA
CASSQAGTSNYGYTF	TGTGCCAGCAGCCAAGCCGGGACCTCTAACTATGGCTACACCTTC	NA	TRBV3-1/TRBV3-2	TRBJ1-2	NA
CASTPGDEQYF	TGTGCCAGCACGCCAGGGGACGAGCAGTACTTC	NA	TRBV28	TRBJ2-7	NA
CASSDVGGSNTGELFF	TGTGCCAGCAGCGACGTTGGGGGGTCGAACACCGGGGAGCTGTTTTTT	NA	TRBV11-2	TRBJ2-2	NA
CASRSGGVNEQFF	TGTGCCAGCAGATCCGGGGGGGTCAATGAGCAGTTCTTC	TRBD2	TRBV6-5	TRBJ2-1	NA
CASSLANRGQGGYTF	TGTGCCAGCAGCTTGGCCAACAGGGGGCAAGGCGGCTACACCTTC	TRBD1	TRBV5-6	TRBJ1-2	NA
CASSAVAGGPDTQYF	TGCGCCAGCAGCGCGGTGGCGGGGGGACCAGATACGCAGTATTTT	TRBD2	TRBV5-1	TRBJ2-3	NA
CASSLALFTTGPENEQYF	TGTGCCAGCAGCTTGGCCCTTTTTACGACAGGGCCCGAAAACGAGCAGTACTTC	TRBD1	TRBV5-4	TRBJ2-7	once
CASSPRQGSNTEAFF	TGTGCCAGCAGCCCAAGACAGGGGTCGAACACTGAAGCTTTCTTT	TRBD1	TRBV27	TRBJ1-1	once
CACGAGVSTDTQYF	TGTGCCTGTGGAGCGGGGGTGAGCACAGATACGCAGTATTTT	TRBD2	TRBV30	TRBJ2-3	NA
CASSFRTSGPYNEQFF	TGTGCCAGCAGCTTCCGTACTAGCGGCCCCTACAATGAGCAGTTCTTC	TRBD2	TRBV7-3	TRBJ2-1	NA
CASSELGGLAPGSTEAFF	TGTGCCAGCAGTGAATTGGGGGGATTGGCACCTGGTAGCACTGAAGCTTTCTTT	NA	TRBV6-1	TRBJ1-1	NA
CASSLVSYEQYF	TGTGCCAGCAGCTTAGTTTCGTACGAGCAGTACTTC	NA	TRBV11-2	TRBJ2-7	NA
CASSYRKGKGYF	TGTGCCAGCAGTTACAGGAAGGGTAAAGGGTACTTC	NA	TRBV6-2/TRBV6-3	TRBJ2-7	NA
CASSLRLGGTEAFF	TGTGCCAGCAGTCTCAGGTTAGGAGGTACTGAAGCTTTCTTT	NA	TRBV28	TRBJ1-1	NA
CASSYGQTGGYTF	TGTGCCAGCAGTTATGGACAGACGGGTGGCTACACCTTC	NA	TRBV6-5	TRBJ1-2	NA
CASTRDSYNEQFF	TGTGCCAGCACCCGGGACAGTTACAATGAGCAGTTCTTC	TRBD1	TRBV6-5	TRBJ2-1	NA
CASGLVFSAGTNYEQYF	TGTGCTAGTGGTTTGGTATTTTCCGCCGGGACCAACTACGAGCAGTACTTC	NA	TRBV12-5	TRBJ2-7	once
CASSPLTTLSYEQYF	TGTGCCAGCAGCCCATTAACGACACTTTCCTACGAGCAGTACTTC	NA	TRBV7-8	TRBJ2-7	NA
CASSSGPREGYTF	TGTGCCAGCAGCTCCGGGCCCCGGGAGGGCTACACCTTC	NA	TRBV12-3/TRBV12-4	TRBJ1-2	NA
CASSRTDSAHSSYEQYF	TGTGCCAGCAGCCGTACCGACAGTGCCCACTCCTCCTACGAGCAGTACTTC	NA	TRBV7-9	TRBJ2-7	NA
CASSLRQGADTQYF	TGTGCCAGCAGCTTACGGCAGGGAGCAGATACGCAGTATTTT	NA	TRBV11-3	TRBJ2-3	NA
CASSFPNTEAFF	TGTGCCAGCAGTTTCCCAAACACTGAAGCTTTCTTT	NA	TRBV28	TRBJ1-1	NA
CAWSAGLAGGYEQYF	TGTGCCTGGAGTGCTGGGCTAGCGGGGGGCTACGAGCAGTACTTC	TRBD2	TRBV30	TRBJ2-7	NA
CASSLTGAHPSYEQYF	TGTGCCAGCAGTTTAACAGGGGCGCACCCTTCCTACGAGCAGTACTTC	TRBD1	TRBV27	TRBJ2-7	NA